This TCR beta chain was identified during a study of T cells in Graves' hyperthyroidism and ophthalmopathy. Background on the study: Peripheral blood specimens were obtained at initial diagnosis, prior to any treatment.

This clonotype was counted only a few times. No antigen is known for it. PBMCs stemmed from about 9.7 ml fresh peripheral blood. The germline V gene encodes CDR1 SGHRS and CDR2 YFSETQ. There are 14 residues in the CDR3. Trimming left V 0 bases short and J 2 bases short, with 9 bases between. Regarding the study as a whole: The majority of expanded thyroid clonotypes above 0.001 also appeared in blood.

The TCR beta CDR3 regions underwent amplification using RNA transcripts as the source. The HTBI primer set was used in a first-round RT-PCR of the TCR CDR3. TCRdb analysed the multiplex PCR reads with MiXCR anew, one entry per CDR3 protein. The sample comprises around 340,000 distinct CDR3 sequences, 17% of which are singletons, and about a third rests with the top ten. The sequencing sample was made of blood. This rearrangement joins TRBV5-1 to TRBJ2-7; D remains unclear. This sequence was found in a woman in her 30s with Graves' hyperthyroidism that later progressed to Graves' ophthalmopathy. CDR3: CASSLVDSTYEQYF. CDR3 in DNA: TGCGCCAGCAGCTTGGTGGATTCTACCTACGAGCAGTACTTC.